The T cell receptor beta chain under discussion was sequenced for a study of T cell responses to AZD1222 COVID-19 vaccine. Some clones are missing from TCRdb's copy, which holds only in-frame ones; the method was immunoSEQ multiplex PCR. This sample yields around 190,000 clones, of which approximately 92% are seen a single time; 1% to 1.5% belongs to the top ten. The specimen comprised peripheral blood, sampled on day 0 of AZD1222 vaccination. This clonotype was obtained from an adult in good health.

CDR3 in DNA: TGTGCCAGTAGTATCGAGGCTTCTAATGAAAAACTGTTTTTT. This codes for CASSIEASNEKLFF. V usage is TRBV19 and J usage is TRBJ1-4; D unresolved. Trimming stripped 3 bases from V and 3 bases from J, with 8 bases between. The CDR3 spans 14 residues. Germline V gives CDR1 LNHDA, CDR2 SQIVND (reference sequence).